The T cell receptor beta chain under discussion was sequenced for a study of T cell repertoires in cytomegalovirus infection. Trimming took 0 bases from V and 2 from J, leaving 9 bases between them. The CDR3 contains 14 residues. From germline, CDR1 is SGDLS and CDR2 YYNGEE. From the reads, TCRdb called clonotypes with MiXCR, one entry per CDR3 protein. This sample has approximately 97,000 distinct CDR3 sequences; 16% occur once, and the top ten carry 6.5% to 9.5%. The source is a human donor in good health (CMV status not recorded). Some clones in this sample may be carry-over from other donors' samples. Sequences were obtained from PBMCs. The gene calls are TRBV9 and TRBJ2-7; D remains unclear. As DNA, the CDR3 is TGTGCCAGCAGCGTAGAGAGAATTACCTACGAGCAGTACTTC. Amino acids: CASSVERITYEQYF. The variable domain in full, completed from reference TRBV9 and TRBJ2-7, reads DSGVTQTPKHLITATGQRVTLRCSPRSGDLSVYWYQQSLDQGLQFLIQYYNGEERAKGNILERFSAQQFPDLHSELNLSSLELGDSALYFCASSVERITYEQYFGPGTRLTVT.